The next 21 T cell receptor beta chains were all read from a single sample in a study of blood T cell repertoires in COVID-19. Assay used: immunoSEQ multiplex PCR; TCRdb lists only in-frame clones, some missing. The table includes 85,000 to 100,000 clones, 75% to 90% detected once. Material: peripheral blood. The receptors were gathered from a man aged 55-75 years with acute or convalescent COVID-19.

The gene calls are TRBV2 and TRBJ1-5, with 7 bases aligning to TRBD1. The CDR3 is 15 residues long. The trim removed 6 bases at V and 2 bases at J, leaving 7 bases unmatched. In germline, CDR1 is SNHLY, CDR2 FYNNEI. Here the CDR3 DNA reads TGTGCCAGCAGACCGACAGGGTTGGGCAATCAGCCCCAGCATTTT. Translating it yields CASRPTGLGNQPQHF.

V gene TRBV24-1 combines with J gene TRBJ2-1; 10 bases match TRBD2. Trimming removed 4 bases from V and 1 base from J; junction bases left unmatched: 3. Germline V gene sequence: CDR1 KGHDR, CDR2 SFDVKD. This CDR3 region has 16 residues. CDR3 DNA: TGTGCCACCAGTGACTCTAGCGGGGGTTCCTACAATGAGCAGTTCTTC. This sequence encodes CATSDSSGGSYNEQFF.

A single count supports this clone. The chain uses TRBV11-2 and TRBJ2-5; D is ambiguous. Germline V CDR1 and CDR2: SGHAT, FQNNGV. The V gene lost 0 bases and the J gene lost 4 bases, with 12 bases spanning the gap. CDR3 size: 15 residues. CDR3 DNA: TGTGCCAGCAGCTTAGATGTTGGCAGGATAGAGACCCAGTACTTC. Residues: CASSLDVGRIETQYF.

In DNA, the CDR3 is TGCGCCAGCAGCGCCGAGGGGGTAGGGGTCACTGAAGCTTTCTTT. Residues: CASSAEGVGVTEAFF. The rearrangement uses TRBV5-1 and TRBJ1-1; the D gene is possibly TRBD1 (6 bases). Germline CDR1 and CDR2: SGHRS and YFSETQ. The CDR3 sequence is 15 residues long. Trimming cost V 4 bases and J 4 bases, with 17 bases left between them.

Comments on this clone: At one end the junction does not follow the germline gene, possibly because of a read error. This chain uses TRBV5-1 with TRBJ2-3; tentatively, D is TRBD2 (7 bases). The germline gives CDR1 SGHRS, CDR2 YFSETQ. The CDR3 covers 15 residues. CDR3 amino acids: CARSRGAGEEDTQYF. The DNA for the CDR3 is TGCGCCCGCAGCCGGGGGGCGGGGGAGGAAGATACGCAGTATTTT. The full variable domain, in which reference TRBV5-1 and TRBJ2-3 provide the parts outside the CDR3, is KAGVTQTPRYLIKTRGQQVTLSCSPISGHRSVSWYQQTPGQGLQFLFEYFSETQRNKGNFPGRFSGRQFSNSRSEMNVSTLELGDSALYLCARSRGAGEEDTQYFGPGTRLTVL.

The genes are TRBV30 and TRBJ2-7, with TRBD2 matching 7 bases. This CDR3 region has 12 residues. Germline V gives CDR1 GTSNPN, CDR2 SVGIG (reference sequence). The V and J ends lost 4 bases and 3 bases, in that order; junction bases with no gene match: 3. As DNA, the CDR3 is TGTGCCTGGACCCGCGGGGGCTACGAGCAGTACTTC. This codes for CAWTRGGYEQYF.

The V call is TRBV6-2 or TRBV6-3, the J call TRBJ1-2; 9 bases align to TRBD1. This CDR3 has 14 amino acids. Germline V lookup: CDR1 MNHEY, CDR2 SVGEGT. J was trimmed by 2 bases and V by 5 bases; bases with no gene match: 3. CDR3 loop: CASSRDRENYGYTF. The DNA for the CDR3 is TGTGCCAGCAGTCGGGACAGGGAGAACTATGGCTACACCTTC.

The chain carries TRBV30 and TRBJ1-2, with unresolved D. CDR1 and CDR2 (germline): GTSNPN, SVGIG (reference sequence). This CDR3 spans 12 amino acids. V was trimmed by 1 base and J by 2 bases, leaving 5 bases between them. The CDR3 spells CAWSDGNYGYTF. In nucleotides, the CDR3 is TGTGCCTGGAGTGACGGGAACTATGGCTACACCTTC.

The V call is TRBV3-1 (or the pseudogene TRBV3-2), the J call TRBJ1-2, with unresolved D. This CDR3 spans 19 amino acids. Germline assignment: CDR1 LGHDT and CDR2 YNNKEL (reference sequence). The V end lost 4 bases, the J end lost 2 bases, and 26 bases lay between the germline ends. The CDR3 protein is CASSPYRGLPEKGNYGYTF. CDR3 sequence (DNA): TGTGCCAGCAGCCCCTACCGCGGGCTTCCTGAAAAGGGAAACTATGGCTACACCTTC.

This clone was detected only once. The chain couples TRBV4-3 to TRBJ2-5; 9 bases align to TRBD2. CDR1 is LGHNA and CDR2 is YSLEER in the germline V gene. This CDR3 is 13 amino acids long. The junction had 4 bases not matched to a gene; V was cut back by 6 bases and J by 5 bases. The CDR3 nucleotides are TGCGCCAGCAGTCGACTAGCGGATGAGACCCAGTACTTC. Translating it yields CASSRLADETQYF.

The genes are TRBV18 and TRBJ2-1, with 9 bases fitting TRBD2. Germline CDR1 is KGHSH and CDR2 is LQKENI. This CDR3 comprises 17 residues. The trim removed 0 bases at V and 1 base at J, leaving 4 bases unmatched. CDR3 DNA sequence: TGTGCCAGCTCACCACCCGTTAGCGGGAGTTCCTACAATGAGCAGTTCTTC. This gives the protein CASSPPVSGSSYNEQFF. The variable domain in full, with the rest retrieved from reference TRBV18 and TRBJ2-1, is NAGVMQNPRHLVRRRGQEARLRCSPMKGHSHVYWYRQLPEEGLKFMVYLQKENIIDESGMPKERFSAEFPKEGPSILRIQQVVRGDSAAYFCASSPPVSGSSYNEQFFGPGTRLTVL.

V and J are TRBV6-5 and TRBJ1-5, with D uncertain. Germline-derived CDR1 and CDR2 are MNHEY and SVGAGI. V dropped 5 bases and J dropped 4 bases, with 12 bases sitting between them. This CDR3 is built from 14 residues. CDR3 sequence (DNA): TGTGCCAGCAGTCTTCCGGGAGGGAATCAGCCCCAGCATTTT. Its protein product is CASSLPGGNQPQHF.

This chain connects TRBV29-1 to TRBJ1-4, with 7 nucleotides matching TRBD1. Germline loops: CDR1 SQVTM, CDR2 ANQGSEA. The CDR3 is 13 residues long. The V gene end was trimmed by 6 bases and the J gene end by 5 bases; junction bases not matched to a gene: 6. The CDR3 nucleotides read TGCAGCGTAGGGGACAGATGGAATGAAAAACTGTTTTTT. It translates to CSVGDRWNEKLFF.

The CDR3 coding sequence is TGCGCCAGCAGTGAGGACAGGGTCGGGGGCTACACCTTC. Amino acid sequence: CASSEDRVGGYTF. The rearrangement links TRBV10-1 to TRBJ1-2; 7 bases match TRBD1. CDR3 length: 13 residues. V lost 2 bases and J lost 8; bases outside the gene matches: 5. Looked up from germline, CDR1 is WNHNN and CDR2 is SYGVQD (reference sequence).

There are a few counts of this clone. This chain connects TRBV5-1 to TRBJ2-3; 10 nucleotides match TRBD2. The CDR3 is 16 amino acids. Germline V gene sequence: CDR1 SGHRS, CDR2 YFSETQ. The J segment lost 2 bases and the V segment lost 5 bases, leaving 8 bases of the junction unmatched. The CDR3 nucleotides are TGCGCCAGCAGGAATTTAGCGGGGGGCCACACAGATACGCAGTATTTT. This translates into CASRNLAGGHTDTQYF.

Only one count was recorded for this clone. This chain links TRBV7-9 with TRBJ1-1; D perhaps matches TRBD1 (5 bases). Germline values: CDR1 SEHNR, CDR2 FQNEAQ (reference sequence). CDR3 length equals 14 residues. The V end lost 3 bases, the J end lost 1 base, and 9 bases lay between the germline ends. The CDR3 protein is CASSFGASNTEAFF. The CDR3 nucleotides are TGTGCCAGCAGCTTTGGGGCGTCGAACACTGAAGCTTTCTTT.

This clone was picked up many times. This rearrangement joins TRBV9 to TRBJ1-6; D is possibly TRBD1 (6 bases). Trimming took off 3 bases at V and 6 bases at J, with 13 bases between the two ends. Germline-derived CDR1 and CDR2 are SGDLS and YYNGEE. The CDR3 contains 15 residues. The CDR3 reads CASSEARGSNSPLHF. CDR3 nucleotide sequence: TGTGCCAGCAGCGAGGCCAGGGGATCTAATTCACCCCTCCACTTT.

The gene calls are TRBV25-1 and TRBJ2-3; 11 bases line up with TRBD2. This CDR3 is built from 14 residues. The V gene end was trimmed by 6 bases and the J gene end by 4 bases; junction bases not matched to a gene: 3. Germline loops: CDR1 MGHDK, CDR2 SYGVNS. The CDR3 DNA reads as TGTGCCAGCAGGGGGGGACTAGCGGCAGATACGCAGTATTTT. Translating gives CASRGGLAADTQYF.

The gene calls are TRBV10-3 and TRBJ1-6; 8 bases match TRBD1. Germline V gene lookup returns CDR1 ENHRY and CDR2 SYGVKD. The CDR3 is 12 amino acids. V trimming: 11 bases; J trimming: 7 bases; junction bases outside the gene matches: 4. The CDR3 coding sequence is TGTGCCGGAGGGACAGGCAATTCACCCCTCCACTTT. This translates into CAGGTGNSPLHF.

The chain couples TRBV13 to TRBJ2-2, with TRBD2 identical over 10 bases. The CDR3 length is 17 residues. CDR1 is PRHDT and CDR2 is FYEKMQ in the germline V gene (reference sequence). V lost 5 bases and J lost 6; bases outside the gene matches: 12. CDR3 coding DNA: TGTGCCAGCAGCCCTAAGATGCTAGCGGGAGCGGCCGGGGAGCTGTTTTTT. Its protein product is CASSPKMLAGAAGELFF.

This sequence joins TRBV5-5 and TRBJ1-1, with D unclear. V was clipped by 4 bases and J by 7 bases, with 14 bases between them. Germline CDR1 SGHKS, CDR2 YYEKEE (reference sequence). This CDR3 has 13 amino acids. Here the CDR3 reads CASSVDGAFEAFF. Here the CDR3 DNA reads TGTGCCAGCAGCGTAGACGGAGCCTTTGAAGCTTTCTTT.